Listed here are 27 T cell receptor beta chains from one sample, sequenced in a study of cytomegalovirus exposure and HLA in healthy donors. Assay used: immunoSEQ multiplex PCR; TCRdb lists only in-frame clones, some missing. The table has around 60,000 clones, 90% to 95% seen once. The sequencing sample was made of PBMCs. Receptors originate from a young woman in good health and CMV-seronegative.

The gene calls are TRBV18 and TRBJ1-3; perhaps TRBD1 as D (6 bases). This CDR3 is 16 amino acids long. Germline V gene sequence: CDR1 KGHSH, CDR2 LQKENI. Between the trimmed V and J ends, which lost 4 bases and 1 base, there was a span of 14 bases. The CDR3: CASSRFRTDSGNTIYF. Here the CDR3 DNA reads TGTGCCAGCTCACGGTTCCGGACAGATTCTGGAAACACCATATATTTT. Variable domain in full (rest from reference TRBV18 and TRBJ1-3): NAGVMQNPRHLVRRRGQEARLRCSPMKGHSHVYWYRQLPEEGLKFMVYLQKENIIDESGMPKERFSAEFPKEGPSILRIQQVVRGDSAAYFCASSRFRTDSGNTIYFGEGSWLTVV.

V usage is TRBV5-4 and J usage is TRBJ2-5; D possibly corresponds to TRBD2 (7 bases). The J call could be wrong; TRBJ2-7 is a better fit for the DNA end. The CDR3 contains 15 residues. Germline CDR1 and CDR2: SGHNT and YYREEE (reference sequence). The CDR3 region is CATRSDKGGNYEQYF. CDR3 DNA sequence: TGTGCCACACGATCAGATAAGGGGGGGAACTACGAGCAGTACTTC.

This chain joins TRBV28 and TRBJ1-5; 11 nucleotides agree with TRBD1. In germline, CDR1 is MDHEN, CDR2 SYDVKM. Trimming cost V 6 bases and J 5 bases; bases outside gene matches: 6. This CDR3 is built from 15 residues. CDR3 sequence reads: CASSPGTGGDQPQHF. The CDR3 DNA reads TGTGCCAGCAGCCCTGGGACAGGGGGGGATCAGCCCCAGCATTTT.

The rearrangement uses TRBV27 and TRBJ2-3; D may be TRBD1 (5 bases). Trimming shortened V by 2 bases and J by 1 base, and 10 bases separated the two germline ends. CDR3 length equals 15 residues. CDR1 and CDR2 (germline): MNHEY, SMNVEV (reference sequence). The CDR3 protein is CASSLRGWGTDTQYF. For the CDR3, the DNA is TGTGCCAGCAGTTTAAGGGGTTGGGGCACAGATACGCAGTATTTT.

The chain has TRBV9 and TRBJ1-6, with D tentatively TRBD1 (5 bases). The V end lost 0 bases, the J end lost 8 bases, and 18 bases lay between the germline ends. This CDR3 has 17 amino acids. Germline V gene data show CDR1 as SGDLS and CDR2 as YYNGEE. The CDR3 DNA sequence: TGTGCCAGCAGCGTAGCTTTTGAGGCAGGGCCAGATTCACCCCTCCACTTT. This encodes CASSVAFEAGPDSPLHF.

This clone was recorded only once. The chain employs TRBV7-2 and TRBJ1-2; the D is unclear. Deletions cut 5 bases from V and 4 bases from J, with 20 bases between. Germline CDR1 SGHTA, CDR2 FQGNSA. This CDR3 has 16 amino acids. This CDR3 reads CASSNNPHSPSYGYTF. The DNA for the CDR3 is TGTGCCAGCAGCAATAACCCCCACAGCCCGAGCTATGGCTACACCTTC.

V usage is TRBV4-1 and J usage is TRBJ2-2; 10 bases map to TRBD2. Germline assignment: CDR1 MGHRA and CDR2 YSYEKL. This CDR3 region has 17 residues. V shed 3 bases and J 3 bases; nucleotides not matched to a gene: 7. DNA of the CDR3: TGCGCCAGCAGCCAGCCGACCAGCGGGGGGGACACCGGGGAGCTGTTTTTT. Translating it yields CASSQPTSGGDTGELFF.

The chain carries TRBV27 and TRBJ2-7; 9 positions agree with TRBD1. The junction had 11 bases not matched to a gene; V was cut back by 5 bases and J by 3 bases. This CDR3 contains 16 residues. CDR1 and CDR2 from the germline V gene are MNHEY and SMNVEV (reference sequence). CDR3 nucleotides: TGTGCCAGCAGTGCCGTACAGGGGGCAGGATTCTACGAGCAGTACTTC. It specifies CASSAVQGAGFYEQYF.

The rearrangement uses TRBV23-1 and TRBJ1-2; 11 nucleotides line up with TRBD1. TRBV23-1 is reported as an ORF; its role is uncertain. CDR3 size: 17 residues. The junction had 10 bases not matched to a gene; V was cut back by 2 bases and J by 5 bases. CDR3 amino acids: CASSQPDRGLPSYGYTF. CDR3 DNA: TGCGCCAGCAGTCAACCGGACAGGGGGCTTCCAAGTTATGGCTACACCTTC.

The J gene is TRBJ1-2, the V gene TRBV2, with TRBD1 matching over 10 bases. The CDR3 contains 15 residues. Trimming took 10 bases from V and 2 from J; bases not matched to a gene: 10. Germline-derived CDR1 and CDR2 are SNHLY and FYNNEI. The DNA for the CDR3 is TGTGCCAAAGAGGGACAGGGGACTCCCAACTATGGCTACACCTTC. Residues: CAKEGQGTPNYGYTF.

The V call is TRBV7-9, the J call TRBJ2-7, with TRBD1 identical over 8 bases. From germline, CDR1 is SEHNR and CDR2 FQNEAQ (reference sequence). The CDR3 length is 15 residues. The V and J ends lost 0 bases and 5 bases, in that order; junction bases with no gene match: 6. The CDR3 bases are TGTGCCAGCAGCTTAGCGGCAGGGGGCCGCGACGAGCAGTACTTC. This gives the protein CASSLAAGGRDEQYF.

The gene calls are TRBV5-4 and TRBJ1-1; D gene uncertain. This CDR3 region has 14 residues. V was shortened by 4 bases and J by 8 bases, with 18 bases between the two germline ends. Germline V gene sequence: CDR1 SGHNT, CDR2 YYREEE (reference sequence). In DNA form, the CDR3 reads TGTGCCAGCAGCGCGGCGGGTAGGAACATCGAAGCTTTCTTT. Translating it yields CASSAAGRNIEAFF.

This clone was counted between two and nine times. In DNA form, the CDR3 reads TGTGCCAGCAGCGGGAGGAGCTGGAATTCACCCCTCCACTTT. Translation gives CASSGRSWNSPLHF. The V call is TRBV6-1, the J call TRBJ1-6; D remains ambiguous. Germline CDR1 is MNHNS and CDR2 is SASEGT. With 6 bases removed from V and 7 bases from J, the gap between germline ends came to 13 bases. The CDR3 sequence is 14 residues long.

CDR3 loop: CASSLVDETGRVQFF. CDR3 coding DNA: TGTGCCAGCAGCTTGGTGGATGAAACAGGGCGGGTGCAGTTCTTC. The chain links TRBV7-2 to TRBJ2-1; a possible D gene is TRBD1 (6 bases). The CDR3 runs to 15 residues. From germline, CDR1 is SGHTA and CDR2 FQGNSA. V was shortened by 3 bases and J by 12 bases, with 21 bases between the two germline ends.

This sequence joins TRBV28 and TRBJ1-5, with TRBD1 matching over 7 bases. J was trimmed by 2 bases and V by 3 bases; bases with no gene match: 16. CDR3 length equals 19 residues. Per the germline V gene, CDR1 is MDHEN and CDR2 is SYDVKM. The CDR3 is CASSFLRYEGARGNQPQHF. Here the CDR3 DNA reads TGTGCCAGCAGTTTTCTCCGGTACGAGGGGGCGCGCGGCAATCAGCCCCAGCATTTT.

This chain uses TRBV9 with TRBJ1-5; D gene ambiguous. Trimming removed 0 bases from V and 4 bases from J, with 5 bases in between. The CDR3 covers 13 residues. Germline loops: CDR1 SGDLS, CDR2 YYNGEE. The CDR3, as DNA: TGTGCCAGCAGCGTAGGGGCGAATCAGCCCCAGCATTTT. This encodes CASSVGANQPQHF.

The chain joins TRBV6-5 to TRBJ2-7; maybe TRBD2 (6 bases). The CDR3 is 15 amino acids. Between the trimmed V and J ends, which lost 6 bases and 0 bases, there was a span of 15 bases. Germline loops: CDR1 MNHEY, CDR2 SVGAGI. For the CDR3, the DNA is TGTGCCAGCAGGACGGGGGTCGAAAGCTCCTACGAGCAGTACTTC. It specifies CASRTGVESSYEQYF.

In this sample, this clone turned up once. This chain joins TRBV11-3 and TRBJ2-3; 9 bases map to TRBD1. V lost 5 bases, J lost 0 bases, and 9 bases stayed unmatched. The CDR3 runs 17 residues. The germline V gene has CDR1 SGHNT and CDR2 YENEEA. Written as DNA, the CDR3 is TGTGCCAGCAGCCCACGTACGGGACAGGGAAGCACAGATACGCAGTATTTT. Encoded protein: CASSPRTGQGSTDTQYF.

The chain is built from TRBV7-6 and TRBJ2-7, with 8 bases matching TRBD1. J was trimmed by 5 bases and V by 5 bases; bases with no gene match: 5. In germline, CDR1 is SGHVS, CDR2 FNYEAQ. CDR3 length equals 13 residues. The CDR3 is CASSRTGSDEQYF. DNA of the CDR3: TGTGCCAGCAGCCGGACAGGGAGCGACGAGCAGTACTTC.

This rearrangement joins TRBV21-1 to TRBJ2-7; TRBD1, the table's D call, was not compared with the DNA. TRBV21-1 is classified as a pseudogene. The CDR3 totals 16 residues. The CDR3 DNA is TGTGCCAGCAGCAAAGAGGGGGACAGGCCCTCCTACGAGCAGTACTTC. Amino acids: CASSKEGDRPSYEQYF.

The rearrangement uses TRBV19 and TRBJ2-7; D unresolved. Trimming removed 1 base from V and 2 bases from J, with 9 bases in between. CDR1 LNHDA and CDR2 SQIVND come from the germline V gene (reference sequence). The CDR3 is 14 amino acids. The CDR3 DNA follows: TGTGCCAGTAGTATAGTGTCAGGTACCTACGAGCAGTACTTC. Its translation is CASSIVSGTYEQYF.

This sequence joins TRBV4-1 and TRBJ1-2; TRBD1 matches 11 bases. The germline V gene has CDR1 MGHRA and CDR2 YSYEKL. J gave up 11 bases and V 4 bases, and 12 bases lay outside the gene matches. The CDR3 has 15 amino acids. The CDR3 bases are TGCGCCAGCAGCCTCCACCGAGAGGGACAGGGGGAGTACACCTTC. Translation: CASSLHREGQGEYTF.

V is TRBV7-3 and J is TRBJ2-3, with D perhaps matching TRBD1 (5 bases). CDR3 length: 13 residues. Looked up from germline, CDR1 is SGHTA and CDR2 is FQGTGA. The V and J ends lost 5 bases and 4 bases respectively, with 10 bases between them. Here the CDR3 DNA reads TGTGCCAGCAGCCAAGGGGATTCAGATACGCAGTATTTT. It specifies CASSQGDSDTQYF.

The rearrangement uses TRBV10-3 and TRBJ2-3; 11 nucleotides line up with TRBD2. Germline V lookup: CDR1 ENHRY, CDR2 SYGVKD. The CDR3 consists of 12 residues. J lost 6 bases, V lost 11 bases, and 4 bases had no gene match. The CDR3 sequence: CAVRTSGDTQYF. CDR3 in DNA: TGTGCCGTAAGGACTAGCGGGGATACGCAGTATTTT.

The J gene is TRBJ1-2, the V gene TRBV7-8; TRBD1 agrees at 10 bases. V gave up 2 bases and J gave up 7 bases; unmatched junction bases: 4. The CDR3 is 14 residues long. Germline CDR1 is SGHVS and CDR2 is FQNEAQ. CDR3 sequence: CASSLQGQGIGYTF. DNA for the CDR3: TGTGCCAGCAGCTTACAGGGACAGGGGATTGGCTACACCTTC.

The chain couples TRBV27 to TRBJ1-2; D is ambiguous. The V end lost 3 bases, the J end lost 3 bases, and 20 bases lay between the germline ends. The CDR3 has 17 residues. Germline values: CDR1 MNHEY, CDR2 SMNVEV (reference sequence). CDR3 sequence (DNA): TGTGCCAGCAGTTTGCGCGGTTTGCGGCCCGACGACTATGGCTACACCTTC. Protein sequence: CASSLRGLRPDDYGYTF.

This chain joins TRBV2 and TRBJ2-3; a weak D match, TRBD2 (6 bases). V was cut by 5 bases and J by 1 base, with 13 bases left in between. This CDR3 has 15 residues. CDR1 and CDR2 from the germline V gene are SNHLY and FYNNEI. The CDR3 loop reads CASSPPGGRTDTQYF. CDR3 sequence (DNA): TGTGCCAGCAGTCCACCAGGAGGGCGCACAGATACGCAGTATTTT.